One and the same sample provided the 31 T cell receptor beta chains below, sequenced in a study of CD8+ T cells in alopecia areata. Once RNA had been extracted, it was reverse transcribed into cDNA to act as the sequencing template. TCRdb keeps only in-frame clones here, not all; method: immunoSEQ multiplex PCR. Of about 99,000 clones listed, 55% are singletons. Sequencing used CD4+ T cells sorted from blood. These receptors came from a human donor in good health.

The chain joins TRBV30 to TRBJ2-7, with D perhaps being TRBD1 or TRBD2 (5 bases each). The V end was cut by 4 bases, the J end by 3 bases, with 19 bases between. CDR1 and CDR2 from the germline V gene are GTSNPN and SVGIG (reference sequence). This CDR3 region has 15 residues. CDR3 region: CAWTTPGTRNYEQYF. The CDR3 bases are TGTGCCTGGACCACCCCCGGGACGCGCAACTACGAGCAGTACTTC.

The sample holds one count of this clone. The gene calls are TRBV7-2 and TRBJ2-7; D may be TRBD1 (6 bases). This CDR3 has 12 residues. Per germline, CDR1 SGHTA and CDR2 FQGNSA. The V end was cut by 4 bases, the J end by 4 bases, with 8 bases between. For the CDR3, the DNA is TGTGCCAGCAGCTCCAGGGGATACGAGCAGTACTTC. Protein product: CASSSRGYEQYF.

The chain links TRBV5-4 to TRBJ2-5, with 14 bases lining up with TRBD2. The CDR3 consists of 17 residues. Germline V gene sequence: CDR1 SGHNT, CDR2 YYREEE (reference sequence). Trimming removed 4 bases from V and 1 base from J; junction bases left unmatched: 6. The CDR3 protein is CASSEGLAGGIQETQYF. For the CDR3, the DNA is TGTGCCAGCAGCGAAGGACTAGCGGGGGGTATCCAAGAGACCCAGTACTTC.

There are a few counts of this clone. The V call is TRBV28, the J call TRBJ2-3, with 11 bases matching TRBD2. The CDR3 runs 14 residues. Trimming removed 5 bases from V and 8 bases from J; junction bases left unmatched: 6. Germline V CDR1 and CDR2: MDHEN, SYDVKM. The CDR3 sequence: CASSIAGGQVTQYF. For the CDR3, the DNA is TGTGCCAGCAGTATAGCGGGGGGGCAAGTTACGCAGTATTTT.

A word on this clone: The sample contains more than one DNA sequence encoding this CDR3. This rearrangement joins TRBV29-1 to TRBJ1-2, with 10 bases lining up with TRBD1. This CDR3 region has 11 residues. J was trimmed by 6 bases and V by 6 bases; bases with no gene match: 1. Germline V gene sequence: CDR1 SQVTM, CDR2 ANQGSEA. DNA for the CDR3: TGCAGCGTGGGGACAGGGGATGGCTACACCTTC. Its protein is CSVGTGDGYTF.

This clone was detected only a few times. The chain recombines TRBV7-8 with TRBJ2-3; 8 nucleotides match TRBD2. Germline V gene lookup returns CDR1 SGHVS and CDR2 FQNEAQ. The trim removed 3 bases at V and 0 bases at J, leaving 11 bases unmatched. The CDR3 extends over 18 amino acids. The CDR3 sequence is CASSLVTRGAGSTDTQYF. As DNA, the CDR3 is TGTGCCAGCAGCTTGGTCACGCGGGGGGCGGGGAGCACAGATACGCAGTATTTT.

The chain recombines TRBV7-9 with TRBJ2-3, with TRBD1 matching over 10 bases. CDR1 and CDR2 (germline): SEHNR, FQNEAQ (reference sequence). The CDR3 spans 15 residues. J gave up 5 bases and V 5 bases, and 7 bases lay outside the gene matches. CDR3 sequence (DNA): TGTGCCAGCAGCGAGGGGGACAGGGGTATAGATACGCAGTATTTT. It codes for CASSEGDRGIDTQYF. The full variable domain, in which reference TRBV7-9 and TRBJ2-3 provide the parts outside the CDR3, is DTGVSQNPRHKITKRGQNVTFRCDPISEHNRLYWYRQTLGQGPEFLTYFQNEAQLEKSRLLSDRFSAERPKGSFSTLEIQRTEQGDSAMYLCASSEGDRGIDTQYFGPGTRLTVL.

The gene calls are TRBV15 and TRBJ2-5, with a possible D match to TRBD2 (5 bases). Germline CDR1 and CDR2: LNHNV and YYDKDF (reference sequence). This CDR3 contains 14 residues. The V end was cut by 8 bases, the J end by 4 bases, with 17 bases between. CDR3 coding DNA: TGTGCCACCCGACCGAGGAGCGGTCCAGAGACCCAGTACTTC. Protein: CATRPRSGPETQYF.

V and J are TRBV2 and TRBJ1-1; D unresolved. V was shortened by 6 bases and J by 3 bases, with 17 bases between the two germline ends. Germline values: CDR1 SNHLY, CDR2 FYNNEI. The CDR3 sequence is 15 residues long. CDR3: CASSNSNDAYTEAFF. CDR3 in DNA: TGTGCCAGCAGCAACTCTAATGACGCCTACACTGAAGCTTTCTTT. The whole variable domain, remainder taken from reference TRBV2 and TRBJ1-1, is EPEVTQTPSHQVTQMGQEVILRCVPISNHLYFYWYRQILGQKVEFLVSFYNNEISEKSEIFDDQFSVERPDGSNFTLKIRSTKLEDSAMYFCASSNSNDAYTEAFFGQGTRLTVV.

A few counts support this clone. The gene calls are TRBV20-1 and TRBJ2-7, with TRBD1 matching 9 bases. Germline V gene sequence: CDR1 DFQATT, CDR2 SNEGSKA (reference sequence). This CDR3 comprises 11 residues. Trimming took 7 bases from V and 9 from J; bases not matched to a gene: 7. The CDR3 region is CSVGQGRGQYF. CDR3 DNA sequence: TGCAGTGTGGGACAGGGCCGCGGGCAGTACTTC.

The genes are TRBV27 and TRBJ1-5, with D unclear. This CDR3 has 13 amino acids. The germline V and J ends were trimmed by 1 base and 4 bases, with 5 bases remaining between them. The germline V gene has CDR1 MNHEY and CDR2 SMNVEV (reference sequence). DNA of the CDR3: TGTGCCAGCAGTTTATTTGAAAATCAGCCCCAGCATTTT. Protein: CASSLFENQPQHF.

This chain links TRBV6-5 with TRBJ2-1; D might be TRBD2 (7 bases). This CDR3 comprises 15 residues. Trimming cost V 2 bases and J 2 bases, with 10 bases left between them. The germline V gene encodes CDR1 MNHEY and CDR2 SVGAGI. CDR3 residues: CASSYKGGAYNEQFF. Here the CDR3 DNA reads TGTGCCAGCAGTTACAAGGGGGGGGCCTACAATGAGCAGTTCTTC.

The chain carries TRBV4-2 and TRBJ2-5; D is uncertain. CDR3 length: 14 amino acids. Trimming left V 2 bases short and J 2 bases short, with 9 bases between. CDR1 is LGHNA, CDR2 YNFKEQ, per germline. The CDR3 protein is CASSQQPSQETQYF. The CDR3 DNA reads TGTGCCAGCAGCCAACAACCCTCTCAAGAGACCCAGTACTTC.

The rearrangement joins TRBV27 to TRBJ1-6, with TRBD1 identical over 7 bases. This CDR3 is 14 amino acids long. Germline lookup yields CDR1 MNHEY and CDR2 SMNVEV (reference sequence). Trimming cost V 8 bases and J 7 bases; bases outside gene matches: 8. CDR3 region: CASALLTGNSPLHF. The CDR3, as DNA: TGTGCCAGCGCCCTCCTGACAGGGAATTCACCCCTCCACTTT.

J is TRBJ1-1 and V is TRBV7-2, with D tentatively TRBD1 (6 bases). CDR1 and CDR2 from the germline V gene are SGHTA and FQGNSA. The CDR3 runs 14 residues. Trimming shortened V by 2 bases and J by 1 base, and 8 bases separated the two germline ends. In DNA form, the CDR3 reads TGTGCCAGCAGCTTAACAGGGACGAACACTGAAGCTTTCTTT. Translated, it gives CASSLTGTNTEAFF.

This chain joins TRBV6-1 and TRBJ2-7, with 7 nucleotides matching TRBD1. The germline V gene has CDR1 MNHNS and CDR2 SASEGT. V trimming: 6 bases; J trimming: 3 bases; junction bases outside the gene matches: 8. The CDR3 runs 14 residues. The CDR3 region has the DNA TGTGCCAGCAGGAAAACCGACAGGGTCTACGAGCAGTACTTC. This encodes CASRKTDRVYEQYF.

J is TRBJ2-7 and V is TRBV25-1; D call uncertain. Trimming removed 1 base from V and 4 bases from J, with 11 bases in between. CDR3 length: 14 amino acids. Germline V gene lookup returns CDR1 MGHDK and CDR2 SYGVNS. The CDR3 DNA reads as TGTGCCAGCAGTGAATCCGGAACGCATTACGAGCAGTACTTC. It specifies CASSESGTHYEQYF.

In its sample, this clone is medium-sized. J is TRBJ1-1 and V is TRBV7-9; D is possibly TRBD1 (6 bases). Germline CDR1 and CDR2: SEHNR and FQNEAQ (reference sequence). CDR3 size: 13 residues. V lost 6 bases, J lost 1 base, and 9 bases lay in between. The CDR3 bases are TGTGCCAGCAGGCAGGGACAGAACACTGAAGCTTTCTTT. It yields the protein CASRQGQNTEAFF.

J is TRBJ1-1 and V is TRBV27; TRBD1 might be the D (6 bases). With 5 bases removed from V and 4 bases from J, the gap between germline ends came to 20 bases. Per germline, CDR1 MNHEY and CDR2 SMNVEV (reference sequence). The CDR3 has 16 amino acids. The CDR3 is CASSAPNRAKGTEAFF. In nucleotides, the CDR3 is TGTGCCAGCAGTGCTCCAAACAGGGCGAAGGGCACTGAAGCTTTCTTT.

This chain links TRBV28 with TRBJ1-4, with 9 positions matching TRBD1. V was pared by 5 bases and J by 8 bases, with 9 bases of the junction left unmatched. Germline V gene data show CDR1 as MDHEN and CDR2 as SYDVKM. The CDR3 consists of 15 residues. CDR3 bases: TGTGCCAGCAGTAACCCGACAGGGGGTGAGGAAAAACTGTTTTTT. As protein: CASSNPTGGEEKLFF.

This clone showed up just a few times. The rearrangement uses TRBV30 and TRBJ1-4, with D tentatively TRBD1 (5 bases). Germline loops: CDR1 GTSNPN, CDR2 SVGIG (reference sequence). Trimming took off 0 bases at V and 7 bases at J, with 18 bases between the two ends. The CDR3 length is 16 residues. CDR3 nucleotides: TGTGCCTGGAGTGTTGATGCGGGGGGGAAAGGTGAAAAACTGTTTTTT. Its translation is CAWSVDAGGKGEKLFF. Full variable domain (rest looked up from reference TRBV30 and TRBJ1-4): SQTIHQWPATLVQPVGSPLSLECTVEGTSNPNLYWYRQAAGRGLQLLFYSVGIGQISSEVPQNLSASRPQDRQFILSSKKLLLSDSGFYLCAWSVDAGGKGEKLFFGSGTQLSVL.

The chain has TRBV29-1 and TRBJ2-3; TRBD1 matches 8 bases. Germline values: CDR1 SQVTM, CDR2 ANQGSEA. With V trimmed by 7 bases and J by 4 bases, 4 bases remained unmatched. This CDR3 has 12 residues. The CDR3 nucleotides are TGCAGCGCCCGACAGGGGTCAGATACGCAGTATTTT. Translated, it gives CSARQGSDTQYF.

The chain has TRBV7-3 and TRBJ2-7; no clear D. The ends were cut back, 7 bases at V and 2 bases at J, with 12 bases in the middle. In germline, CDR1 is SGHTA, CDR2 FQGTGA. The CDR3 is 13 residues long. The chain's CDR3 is CASTPGAPYEQYF. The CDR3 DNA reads TGTGCCAGCACCCCCGGAGCTCCCTACGAGCAGTACTTC.

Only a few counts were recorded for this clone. The CDR3 sequence is CASRLQGSRETQYF. CDR3 nucleotide sequence: TGTGCCAGCAGGTTACAGGGGAGTCGAGAGACCCAGTACTTC. The chain links TRBV6-4 to TRBJ2-5, with 7 bases aligning to TRBD1. The CDR3 consists of 14 residues. Germline CDR1 MRHNA, CDR2 SNTAGT. The V gene end was trimmed by 6 bases and the J gene end by 4 bases; junction bases not matched to a gene: 8.

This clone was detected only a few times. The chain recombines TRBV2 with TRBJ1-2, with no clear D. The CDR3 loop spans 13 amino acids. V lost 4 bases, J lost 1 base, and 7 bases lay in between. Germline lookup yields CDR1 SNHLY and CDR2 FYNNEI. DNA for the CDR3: TGTGCCAGCAGTGTGGGGATTAACTATGGCTACACCTTC. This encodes CASSVGINYGYTF.

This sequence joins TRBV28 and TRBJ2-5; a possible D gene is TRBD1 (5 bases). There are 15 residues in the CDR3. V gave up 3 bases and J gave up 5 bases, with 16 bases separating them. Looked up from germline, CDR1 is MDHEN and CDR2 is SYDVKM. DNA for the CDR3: TGTGCCAGCAGTTTTGTTCATGGGGCGGACGAGACCCAGTACTTC. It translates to CASSFVHGADETQYF.

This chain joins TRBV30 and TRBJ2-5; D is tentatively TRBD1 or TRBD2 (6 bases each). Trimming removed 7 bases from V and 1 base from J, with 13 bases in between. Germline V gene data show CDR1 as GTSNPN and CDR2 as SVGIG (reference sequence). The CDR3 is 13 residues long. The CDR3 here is CAFTRGPQETQYF. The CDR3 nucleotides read TGTGCCTTCACCCGGGGGCCCCAAGAGACCCAGTACTTC.

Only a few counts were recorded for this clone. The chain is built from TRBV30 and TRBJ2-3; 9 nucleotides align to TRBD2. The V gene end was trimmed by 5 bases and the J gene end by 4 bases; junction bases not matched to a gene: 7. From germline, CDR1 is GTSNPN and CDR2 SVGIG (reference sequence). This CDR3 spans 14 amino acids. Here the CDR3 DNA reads TGTGCCTGGCAGCGGGGGGCCCTACCAGATACGCAGTATTTT. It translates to CAWQRGALPDTQYF.

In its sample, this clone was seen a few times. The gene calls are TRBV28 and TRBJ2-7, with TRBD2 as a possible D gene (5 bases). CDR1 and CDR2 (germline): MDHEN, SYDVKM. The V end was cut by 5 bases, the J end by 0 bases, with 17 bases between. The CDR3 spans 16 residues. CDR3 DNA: TGTGCCAGCAGTGGATCGGAGGCAGGCCTCTCCTACGAGCAGTACTTC. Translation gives CASSGSEAGLSYEQYF.

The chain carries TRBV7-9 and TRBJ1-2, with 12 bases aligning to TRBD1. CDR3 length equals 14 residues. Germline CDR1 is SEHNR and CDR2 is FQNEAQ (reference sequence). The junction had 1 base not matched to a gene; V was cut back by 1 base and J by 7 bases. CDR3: CASSLGDRGLGYTF. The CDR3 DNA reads TGTGCCAGCAGCTTAGGGGACAGGGGGCTTGGCTACACCTTC.

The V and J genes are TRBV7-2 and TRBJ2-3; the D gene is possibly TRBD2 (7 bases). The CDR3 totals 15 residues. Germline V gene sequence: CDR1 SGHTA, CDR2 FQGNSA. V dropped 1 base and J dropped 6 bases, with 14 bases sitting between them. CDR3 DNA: TGTGCCAGCAGCTTAGTGGGGGGGCGCAGGGATACGCAGTATTTT. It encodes CASSLVGGRRDTQYF. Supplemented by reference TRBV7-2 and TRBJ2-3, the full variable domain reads GAGVSQSPSNKVTEKGKDVELRCDPISGHTALYWYRQSLGQGLEFLIYFQGNSAPDKSGLPSDRFSAERTGGSVSTLTIQRTQQEDSAVYLCASSLVGGRRDTQYFGPGTRLTVL.